The rows below give T cell receptor beta chains drawn from one sample of a study of cytomegalovirus exposure and HLA in healthy donors. Sequenced by immunoSEQ multiplex PCR; TCRdb stores in-frame clones only, minus some. The table has some 190,000 clones, roughly 75% seen once. The sample consisted of PBMCs. The source of these receptors is a woman in her twenties or thirties in good health and CMV-seronegative. The CDR3 runs from the conserved cysteine through the conserved F or W. A D gene is named only where the DNA matches it firmly. Some rows mark clone size as missing; the rest say once, few, many or name a class of expanded clone.

size,J,V,D,CDR3,DNA
few,TRBJ2-6,TRBV5-1,-,CASSFQISGANVLTF,TGCGCCAGCAGCTTCCAGATCTCTGGGGCCAACGTCCTGACTTTC
-,TRBJ2-2,TRBV10-3,TRBD2,CAISEGLAGGGTGELFF,TGTGCCATCAGTGAGGGACTAGCGGGGGGAGGCACCGGGGAGCTGTTTTTT
-,TRBJ1-1,TRBV5-6,TRBD1,CASSLGTGEAFF,TGTGCCAGCAGCTTGGGGACAGGTGAAGCTTTCTTT
once,TRBJ1-2,TRBV27,-,CASSLTVSGSGYTF,TGTGCCAGCAGTTTGACAGTTTCAGGCTCCGGCTACACCTTC
-,TRBJ1-3,TRBV4-3,TRBD1,CASSQGTGIGNTIYF,TGCGCCAGCAGCCAAGGGACAGGGATTGGAAACACCATATATTTT
-,TRBJ2-2,TRBV4-2,TRBD2,CASSLGLAGGTGELFF,TGTGCCAGCAGTCTCGGACTAGCGGGGGGTACCGGGGAGCTGTTTTTT
-,TRBJ2-5,TRBV9,-,CASSEGETQYF,TGTGCCAGCAGCGAGGGGGAGACCCAGTACTTC
-,TRBJ2-7,TRBV6-1,-,CASSDTGYEQYF,TGTGCCAGCAGTGATACAGGGTACGAGCAGTACTTC
-,TRBJ2-2,TRBV14,-,CASSQHGGVAVTGELFF,TGTGCCAGCAGCCAACACGGCGGGGTAGCGGTTACCGGGGAGCTGTTTTTT
-,TRBJ2-5,TRBV18,-,CASSQLNRGREETQYF,TGTGCCAGCTCACAACTAAACCGGGGTCGGGAAGAGACCCAGTACTTC
-,TRBJ2-7,TRBV7-9,-,CASSLAGGPEQYF,TGTGCCAGCAGCTTAGCTGGGGGCCCCGAGCAGTACTTC
-,TRBJ1-5,TRBV27,-,CASSLSSYQPQHF,TGTGCCAGCAGTTTATCCTCTTATCAGCCCCAGCATTTT
-,TRBJ2-7,TRBV27,TRBD1,CASNRQGSSYEQYF,TGTGCCAGCAATAGACAGGGGAGCTCCTACGAGCAGTACTTC
-,TRBJ1-1,TRBV6-1,-,CASSESLLNTEAFF,TGTGCCAGCAGTGAGTCCTTATTGAACACTGAAGCTTTCTTT
-,TRBJ2-7,TRBV29-1,TRBD1,CSVVRDRAYEQYF,TGCAGCGTGGTCCGGGACAGGGCCTACGAGCAGTACTTC
-,TRBJ2-1,TRBV6-5,TRBD1,CASTPGTGENEQFF,TGTGCCAGCACCCCCGGGACAGGGGAGAATGAGCAGTTCTTC
-,TRBJ1-2,TRBV6-5,TRBD1,CASTRTGSYGYTF,TGTGCCAGCACCCGGACAGGCTCCTATGGCTACACCTTC
-,TRBJ2-5,TRBV6-1,-,CASIVVGRETQYF,TGTGCCAGCATTGTAGTTGGGCGAGAGACCCAGTACTTC